This is a list of T cell receptor beta chains from one sample in a study of human T cells and chemical hapten exposure. TCRdb itself ran the RACE reads through MiXCR, one entry per CDR3 protein. In the table there are 300,000 to 450,000 distinct CDR3 sequences, about 4.8% of which are singletons. The specimen was whole blood, collected in connection with sensitization to the hapten diphenylcyclopropenone (DPC). All receptors derive from a woman aged 45-59 years with alopecia areata. Some clones in this sample may be carry-over from other donors' samples. Each CDR3 is given without its conserved first and last residue. Each record gives: J gene, V gene, D gene, CDR3 protein. A D gene is named only where the DNA matches it firmly.

j_gene: TRBJ1-2
v_gene: TRBV7-2
d_gene: TRBD1
CDR3aa: ASSYGQGARGYT

j_gene: TRBJ1-5
v_gene: TRBV28
d_gene: NA
CDR3aa: ASSLMMSNQPQH

j_gene: TRBJ2-3
v_gene: TRBV6-1
d_gene: NA
CDR3aa: ASSPATARTDTQY

j_gene: TRBJ2-7
v_gene: TRBV29-1
d_gene: NA
CDR3aa: SVEAGDTYEQY

j_gene: TRBJ1-4
v_gene: TRBV28
d_gene: TRBD1
CDR3aa: ASSFRGSDEKLF

j_gene: TRBJ1-5
v_gene: TRBV20-1
d_gene: NA
CDR3aa: SARVGGGNQPQH

j_gene: TRBJ1-4
v_gene: TRBV6-1
d_gene: TRBD1
CDR3aa: ASTMHDGQGGEKLF

j_gene: TRBJ2-1
v_gene: TRBV13
d_gene: NA
CDR3aa: ASTIHGGVYNEQF

j_gene: TRBJ1-1
v_gene: TRBV20-1
d_gene: NA
CDR3aa: SAREGQNTEAF

j_gene: TRBJ2-3
v_gene: TRBV28
d_gene: TRBD2
CDR3aa: ASIESGLAGGLDTQY

j_gene: TRBJ1-2
v_gene: TRBV7-2
d_gene: NA
CDR3aa: ASSPVSYTRGGYT

j_gene: TRBJ2-1
v_gene: TRBV7-3
d_gene: NA
CDR3aa: ASSSPGSYNEQF

j_gene: TRBJ1-5
v_gene: TRBV7-8
d_gene: TRBD1
CDR3aa: ASSADRYNQPQH

j_gene: TRBJ2-3
v_gene: TRBV14
d_gene: NA
CDR3aa: ASSQESTDTQY

j_gene: TRBJ2-3
v_gene: TRBV5-1
d_gene: NA
CDR3aa: ASSFGGAETDTQY

j_gene: TRBJ1-5
v_gene: TRBV6-2/TRBV6-3
d_gene: TRBD1
CDR3aa: ASSWKQGGNQPQH

j_gene: TRBJ2-7
v_gene: TRBV27
d_gene: NA
CDR3aa: ASRPTGPYEQY

j_gene: TRBJ2-7
v_gene: TRBV27
d_gene: NA
CDR3aa: ASGPGLDSYEQY

j_gene: TRBJ2-3
v_gene: TRBV9
d_gene: TRBD2
CDR3aa: ASSEESGGATDTQY

j_gene: TRBJ2-1
v_gene: TRBV12-3/TRBV12-4
d_gene: NA
CDR3aa: ASTFSGGGQEQF

j_gene: TRBJ2-1
v_gene: TRBV28
d_gene: TRBD2
CDR3aa: ASNSGTSGPSEQF

j_gene: TRBJ2-7
v_gene: TRBV15
d_gene: NA
CDR3aa: ATSRGGLREQY

j_gene: TRBJ1-4
v_gene: TRBV6-6
d_gene: NA
CDR3aa: ASSPSPLHNEKLF

j_gene: TRBJ2-5
v_gene: TRBV7-9
d_gene: NA
CDR3aa: ASSRGPAETQY

j_gene: TRBJ2-1
v_gene: TRBV6-5
d_gene: NA
CDR3aa: ASSYSRSTEQF

j_gene: TRBJ1-5
v_gene: TRBV3-1
d_gene: NA
CDR3aa: ASSQWAGNQPQH

j_gene: TRBJ2-5
v_gene: TRBV5-1
d_gene: NA
CDR3aa: ASSPAGEAEETQY

j_gene: TRBJ2-7
v_gene: TRBV6-5
d_gene: NA
CDR3aa: ASSTTQREGAYEQY

j_gene: TRBJ2-7
v_gene: TRBV4-3
d_gene: NA
CDR3aa: ASSQGLAVRGEQY

j_gene: TRBJ2-7
v_gene: TRBV5-1
d_gene: TRBD2
CDR3aa: ASSSLADSYEQY

j_gene: TRBJ2-5
v_gene: TRBV12-3/TRBV12-4
d_gene: NA
CDR3aa: ASSSTVTGETQY

j_gene: TRBJ2-1
v_gene: TRBV20-1
d_gene: TRBD2
CDR3aa: SAPGTTHYNEQF

j_gene: TRBJ2-7
v_gene: TRBV20-1
d_gene: TRBD1
CDR3aa: SAGQGGYEQY

j_gene: TRBJ2-7
v_gene: TRBV20-1
d_gene: TRBD1
CDR3aa: SARRDRGYEQY

j_gene: TRBJ2-3
v_gene: TRBV5-1
d_gene: NA
CDR3aa: ASSPETGRSTDTQY

j_gene: TRBJ2-3
v_gene: TRBV19
d_gene: TRBD1
CDR3aa: ASGTGQGETDTQY

j_gene: TRBJ2-5
v_gene: TRBV13
d_gene: TRBD2
CDR3aa: ASSPTQRGEETQY

j_gene: TRBJ2-5
v_gene: TRBV5-1
d_gene: TRBD2
CDR3aa: ASARTSGSETQY

j_gene: TRBJ2-7
v_gene: TRBV28
d_gene: NA
CDR3aa: ASRGGLTEQY

j_gene: TRBJ2-3
v_gene: TRBV27
d_gene: NA
CDR3aa: ASRGLPTDTQY

j_gene: TRBJ1-6
v_gene: TRBV7-2
d_gene: NA
CDR3aa: ASSLQTTSNSPLH

j_gene: TRBJ2-5
v_gene: TRBV29-1
d_gene: NA
CDR3aa: SVEDPNRRETQY

j_gene: TRBJ1-1
v_gene: TRBV12-3/TRBV12-4
d_gene: TRBD1
CDR3aa: ASIATGGIAEAF

j_gene: TRBJ1-4
v_gene: TRBV4-1
d_gene: NA
CDR3aa: ASRSTRGEREKLF

j_gene: TRBJ1-1
v_gene: TRBV5-1
d_gene: NA
CDR3aa: ASSPYSPDNAEAF

j_gene: TRBJ2-6
v_gene: TRBV6-1
d_gene: TRBD1
CDR3aa: ASSVTGAGANVLT

j_gene: TRBJ1-2
v_gene: TRBV19
d_gene: TRBD1
CDR3aa: ATIDRAYGYT

j_gene: TRBJ2-7
v_gene: TRBV9
d_gene: NA
CDR3aa: ASSVYPSYEQY

j_gene: TRBJ1-5
v_gene: TRBV5-1
d_gene: NA
CDR3aa: ASSPAAEGQPQH

j_gene: TRBJ2-3
v_gene: TRBV15
d_gene: TRBD2
CDR3aa: ATSRDLRTSGPDTQY

j_gene: TRBJ1-1
v_gene: TRBV6-1
d_gene: TRBD1
CDR3aa: ASSEGTGFATEAF

j_gene: TRBJ2-7
v_gene: TRBV20-1
d_gene: NA
CDR3aa: SVPFRHQVNEQY

j_gene: TRBJ2-5
v_gene: TRBV2
d_gene: NA
CDR3aa: ASSEAYPQETQY

j_gene: TRBJ1-5
v_gene: TRBV7-2
d_gene: NA
CDR3aa: ASSLQGSRNQPQH

j_gene: TRBJ2-7
v_gene: TRBV20-1
d_gene: TRBD2
CDR3aa: SARLSGTSGGYEQY

j_gene: TRBJ1-6
v_gene: TRBV28
d_gene: TRBD1
CDR3aa: ASSLFTGGGFSYNSPLH